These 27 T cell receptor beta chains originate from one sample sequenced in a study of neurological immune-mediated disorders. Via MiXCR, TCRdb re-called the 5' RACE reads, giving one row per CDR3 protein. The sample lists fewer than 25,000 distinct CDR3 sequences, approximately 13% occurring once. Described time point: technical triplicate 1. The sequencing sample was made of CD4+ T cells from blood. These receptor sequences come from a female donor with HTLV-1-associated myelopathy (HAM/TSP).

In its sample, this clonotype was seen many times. CDR3 bases: TGTGCCAGCTCACCCGCAGAGAACTATCAGCCCCAGCATTTT. As protein: CASSPAENYQPQHF. The chain uses TRBV18 and TRBJ1-5; D remains unclear. The CDR3 is made up of 14 amino acids. Trimming shortened V by 3 bases and J by 5 bases, and 11 bases separated the two germline ends. Germline assignment: CDR1 KGHSH and CDR2 LQKENI. Filled out from reference TRBV18 and TRBJ1-5, the complete variable domain reads NAGVMQNPRHLVRRRGQEARLRCSPMKGHSHVYWYRQLPEEGLKFMVYLQKENIIDESGMPKERFSAEFPKEGPSILRIQQVVRGDSAAYFCASSPAENYQPQHFGDGTRLSIL.

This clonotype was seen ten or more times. CDR3 sequence reads: CSARNLAGAANEKLFF. Written as DNA, the CDR3 is TGCAGTGCTAGGAATTTGGCAGGGGCGGCAAATGAAAAACTGTTTTTT. The gene calls are TRBV20-1 and TRBJ1-4, with a tentative D call TRBD1 (6 bases). The V and J ends lost 3 bases and 5 bases respectively, with 19 bases between them. Germline V gives CDR1 DFQATT, CDR2 SNEGSKA (reference sequence). This CDR3 is 16 amino acids long.

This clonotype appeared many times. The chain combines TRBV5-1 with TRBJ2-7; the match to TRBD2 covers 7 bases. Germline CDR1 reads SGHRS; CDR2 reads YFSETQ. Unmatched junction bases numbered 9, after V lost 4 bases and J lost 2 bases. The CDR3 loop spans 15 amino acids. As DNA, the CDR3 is TGCGCCAGCAGCCCGGCGGGGGACGGACCCTACGAGCAGTACTTC. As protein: CASSPAGDGPYEQYF.

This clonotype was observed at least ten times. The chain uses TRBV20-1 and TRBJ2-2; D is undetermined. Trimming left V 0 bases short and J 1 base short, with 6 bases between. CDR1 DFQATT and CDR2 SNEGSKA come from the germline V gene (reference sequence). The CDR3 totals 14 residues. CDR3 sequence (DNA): TGCAGTGCTAGAGATCGTCGGAACACCGGGGAGCTGTTTTTT. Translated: CSARDRRNTGELFF.

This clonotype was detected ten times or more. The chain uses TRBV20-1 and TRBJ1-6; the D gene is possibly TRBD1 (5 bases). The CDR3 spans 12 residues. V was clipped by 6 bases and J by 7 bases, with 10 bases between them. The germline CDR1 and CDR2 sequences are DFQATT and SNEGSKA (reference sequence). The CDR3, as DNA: TGCAGTGCGCGCTCAGGGAATTCACCCCTCCACTTT. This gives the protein CSARSGNSPLHF.

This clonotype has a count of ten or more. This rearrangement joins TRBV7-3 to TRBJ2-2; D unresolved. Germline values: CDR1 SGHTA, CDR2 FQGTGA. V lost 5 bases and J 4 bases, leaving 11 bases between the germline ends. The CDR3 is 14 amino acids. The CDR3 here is CASSRKGFTGELFF. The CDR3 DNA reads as TGTGCCAGCAGCCGCAAGGGTTTCACCGGGGAGCTGTTTTTT.

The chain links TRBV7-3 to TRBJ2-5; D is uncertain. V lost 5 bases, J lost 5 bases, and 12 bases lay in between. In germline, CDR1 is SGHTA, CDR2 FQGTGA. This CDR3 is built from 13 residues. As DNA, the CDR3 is TGTGCCAGCAGCCCAAGGGCCGGGGAGACCCAGTACTTC. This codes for CASSPRAGETQYF.

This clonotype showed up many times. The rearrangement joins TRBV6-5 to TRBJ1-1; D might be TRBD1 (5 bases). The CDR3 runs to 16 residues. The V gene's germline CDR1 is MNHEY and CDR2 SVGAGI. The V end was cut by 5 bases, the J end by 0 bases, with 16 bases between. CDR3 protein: CASSRGDYAMNTEAFF. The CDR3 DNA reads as TGTGCCAGCAGTCGGGGGGATTATGCGATGAACACTGAAGCTTTCTTT.

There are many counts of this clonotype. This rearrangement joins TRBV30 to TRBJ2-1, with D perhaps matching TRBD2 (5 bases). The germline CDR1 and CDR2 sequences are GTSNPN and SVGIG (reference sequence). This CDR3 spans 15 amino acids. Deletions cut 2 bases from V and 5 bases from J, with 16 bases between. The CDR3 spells CAWSQDSLPNNEQFF. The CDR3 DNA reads TGTGCCTGGAGTCAGGACTCGCTACCAAACAATGAGCAGTTCTTC.

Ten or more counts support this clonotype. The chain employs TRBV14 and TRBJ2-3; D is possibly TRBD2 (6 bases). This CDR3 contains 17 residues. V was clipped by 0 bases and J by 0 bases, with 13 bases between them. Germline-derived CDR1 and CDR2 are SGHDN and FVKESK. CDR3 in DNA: TGTGCCAGCAGCCAAGATTCGGCGGGGACTAGCACAGATACGCAGTATTTT. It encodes CASSQDSAGTSTDTQYF. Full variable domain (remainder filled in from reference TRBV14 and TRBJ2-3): EAGVTQFPSHSVIEKGQTVTLRCDPISGHDNLYWYRRVMGKEIKFLLHFVKESKQDESGMPNNRFLAERTGGTYSTLKVQPAELEDSGVYFCASSQDSAGTSTDTQYFGPGTRLTVL.

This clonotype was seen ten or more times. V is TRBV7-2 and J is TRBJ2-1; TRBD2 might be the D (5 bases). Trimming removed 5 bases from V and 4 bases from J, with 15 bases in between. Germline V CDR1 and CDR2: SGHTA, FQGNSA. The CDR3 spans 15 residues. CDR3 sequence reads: CASSLGGLPYNEQFF. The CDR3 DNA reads TGTGCCAGCAGCCTAGGAGGACTTCCTTACAATGAGCAGTTCTTC.

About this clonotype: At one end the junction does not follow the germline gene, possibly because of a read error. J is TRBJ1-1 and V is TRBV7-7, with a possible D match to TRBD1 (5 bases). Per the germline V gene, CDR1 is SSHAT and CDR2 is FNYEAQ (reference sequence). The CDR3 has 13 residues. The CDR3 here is CASSVRVNTEAFF. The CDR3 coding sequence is TGTGCTAGCAGCGTCAGGGTAAACACTGAAGCTTTCTTT.

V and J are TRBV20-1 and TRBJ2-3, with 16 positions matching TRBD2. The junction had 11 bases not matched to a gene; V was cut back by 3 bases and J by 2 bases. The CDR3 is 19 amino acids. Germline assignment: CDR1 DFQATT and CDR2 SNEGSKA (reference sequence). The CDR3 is CSARAPGLAGGEATDTQYF. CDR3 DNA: TGCAGTGCTAGGGCACCGGGACTAGCGGGGGGGGAGGCCACAGATACGCAGTATTTT.

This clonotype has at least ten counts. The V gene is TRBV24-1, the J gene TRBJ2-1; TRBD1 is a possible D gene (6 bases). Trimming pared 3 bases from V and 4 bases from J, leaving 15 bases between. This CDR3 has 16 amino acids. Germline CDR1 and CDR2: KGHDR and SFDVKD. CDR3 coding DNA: TGTGCCACCAGTGATATAACAGGGAAACGATACAATGAGCAGTTCTTC. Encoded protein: CATSDITGKRYNEQFF.

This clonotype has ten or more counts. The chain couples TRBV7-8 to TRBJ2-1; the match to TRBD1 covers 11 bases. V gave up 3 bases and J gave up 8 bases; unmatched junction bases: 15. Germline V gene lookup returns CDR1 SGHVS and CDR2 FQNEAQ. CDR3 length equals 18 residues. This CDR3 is CASSFLAGRGQGGHEQFF. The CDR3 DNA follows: TGTGCCAGCAGCTTTTTAGCGGGGAGGGGACAGGGGGGCCATGAGCAGTTCTTC.

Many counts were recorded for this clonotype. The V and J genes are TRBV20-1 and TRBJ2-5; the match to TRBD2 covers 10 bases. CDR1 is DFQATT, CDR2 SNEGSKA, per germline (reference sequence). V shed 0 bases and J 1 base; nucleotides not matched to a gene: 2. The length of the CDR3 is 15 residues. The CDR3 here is CSARDSGRSQETQYF. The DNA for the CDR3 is TGCAGTGCTAGAGATAGCGGGAGGAGCCAAGAGACCCAGTACTTC.

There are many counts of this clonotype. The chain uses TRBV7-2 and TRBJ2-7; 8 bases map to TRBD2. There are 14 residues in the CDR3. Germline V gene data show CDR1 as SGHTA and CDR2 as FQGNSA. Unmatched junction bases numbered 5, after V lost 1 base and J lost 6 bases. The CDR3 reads CASSLVWTSSEQYF. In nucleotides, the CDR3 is TGTGCCAGCAGCTTAGTTTGGACTAGCTCCGAGCAGTACTTC.

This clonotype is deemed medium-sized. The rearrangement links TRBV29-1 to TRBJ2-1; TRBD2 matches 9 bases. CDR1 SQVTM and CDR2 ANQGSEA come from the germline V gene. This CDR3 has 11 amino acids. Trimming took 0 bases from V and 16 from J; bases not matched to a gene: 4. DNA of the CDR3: TGCAGCGTTGAAGATCTAGCGGGAAGTTTCTTC. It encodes CSVEDLAGSFF.

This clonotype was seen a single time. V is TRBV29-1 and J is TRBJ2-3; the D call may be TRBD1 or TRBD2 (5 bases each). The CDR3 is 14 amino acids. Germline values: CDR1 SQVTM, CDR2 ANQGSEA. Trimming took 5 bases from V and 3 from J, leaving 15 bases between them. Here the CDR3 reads CSVRVGTSTDTQYF. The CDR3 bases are TGCAGCGTTCGGGTCGGGACGTCAACAGATACGCAGTATTTT.

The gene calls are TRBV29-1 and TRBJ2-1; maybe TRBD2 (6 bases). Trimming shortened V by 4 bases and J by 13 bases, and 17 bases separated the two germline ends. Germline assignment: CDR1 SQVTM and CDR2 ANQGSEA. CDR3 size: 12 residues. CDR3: CSVAGSGGDQFF. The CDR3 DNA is TGCAGCGTTGCGGGAAGCGGAGGGGATCAGTTCTTC.

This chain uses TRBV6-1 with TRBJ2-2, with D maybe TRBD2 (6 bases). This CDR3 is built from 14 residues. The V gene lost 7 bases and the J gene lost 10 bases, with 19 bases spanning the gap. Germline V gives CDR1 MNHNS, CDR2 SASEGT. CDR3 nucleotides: TGTGCCAGCAAGCTAAGCCTAGGAGGGGTGGAGCTGTTTTTT. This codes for CASKLSLGGVELFF.

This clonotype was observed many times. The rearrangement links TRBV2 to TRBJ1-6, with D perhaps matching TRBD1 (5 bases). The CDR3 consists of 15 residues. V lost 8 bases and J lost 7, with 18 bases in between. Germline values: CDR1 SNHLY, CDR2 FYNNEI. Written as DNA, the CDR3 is TGTGCCAGCTCTTTGGCGGGGCACGAAAATTCACCCCTCCACTTT. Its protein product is CASSLAGHENSPLHF.

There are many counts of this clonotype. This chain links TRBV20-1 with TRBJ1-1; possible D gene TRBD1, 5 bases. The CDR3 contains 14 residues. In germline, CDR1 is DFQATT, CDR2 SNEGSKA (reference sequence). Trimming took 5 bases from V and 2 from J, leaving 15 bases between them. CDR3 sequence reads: CSAPSGGGNTEAFF. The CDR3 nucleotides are TGCAGTGCTCCTTCCGGGGGGGGAAACACTGAAGCTTTCTTT.

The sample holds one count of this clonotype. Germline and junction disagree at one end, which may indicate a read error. The CDR3 reads CSAGQGAGTNVLTF. CDR3 DNA: TGCAGTGCTGGACAGGGGGCTGGGACCAACGTCCTGACTTTC. The rearrangement uses TRBV20-1 and TRBJ2-6; 11 positions agree with TRBD1. Germline values: CDR1 DFQATT, CDR2 SNEGSKA (reference sequence). This CDR3 has 14 amino acids.

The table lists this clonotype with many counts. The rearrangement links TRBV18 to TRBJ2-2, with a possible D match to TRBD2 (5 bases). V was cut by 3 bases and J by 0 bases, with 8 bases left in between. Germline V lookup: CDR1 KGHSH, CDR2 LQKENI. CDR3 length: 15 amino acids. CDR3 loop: CASSPGLSNTGELFF. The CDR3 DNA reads TGTGCCAGCTCACCCGGACTGTCGAACACCGGGGAGCTGTTTTTT.

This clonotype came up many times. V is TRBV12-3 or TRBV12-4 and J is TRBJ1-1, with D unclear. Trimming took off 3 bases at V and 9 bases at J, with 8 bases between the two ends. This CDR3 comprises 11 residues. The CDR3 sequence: CASSFSKKAFF. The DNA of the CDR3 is TGTGCCAGCAGTTTCTCGAAGAAAGCTTTCTTT.

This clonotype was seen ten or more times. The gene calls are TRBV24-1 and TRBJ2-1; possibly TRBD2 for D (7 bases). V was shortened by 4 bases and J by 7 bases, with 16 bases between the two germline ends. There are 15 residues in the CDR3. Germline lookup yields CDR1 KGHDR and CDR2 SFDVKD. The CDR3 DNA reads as TGTGCCACCAGTGAGCCCCGGGGGGCCGTGAATGAGCAGTTCTTC. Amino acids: CATSEPRGAVNEQFF.